The 32 T cell receptor beta chains below come from one sample, sequenced in a study of shared clonotypes between healthy human individuals. The assay was immunoSEQ multiplex PCR, and TCRdb's table has in-frame clones only and misses some. The sample lists some 2.3 million clones, over 90% occurring once. The sequenced sample consisted of naive CD4+ T cells from PBMCs. The subset denotes: CD45RA+ positively selected. These receptors were collected from a man aged 18 to 29 in good health. Some clones in this sample may be carry-over from other donors' samples.

On this clone itself: Sequence at one end of the junction differs from germline and may be a read error. CDR3 bases: TGTGCCCAAAATAACAATGGCTACACCTTC. Protein: CAQNNNGYTF. V usage is TRBV30 and J usage is TRBJ1-2; D is unclear. The CDR3 spans 10 residues. From germline, CDR1 is GTSNPN and CDR2 SVGIG (reference sequence).

In regard to this clone: The same CDR3 arises from other DNA sequences in this sample as well. This chain uses TRBV28 with TRBJ2-7; D is unclear. The CDR3 consists of 15 residues. V was clipped by 2 bases and J by 0 bases, with 11 bases between them. Germline CDR1 MDHEN, CDR2 SYDVKM. The CDR3 loop is CASSLAGSRSYEQYF. The CDR3 DNA reads as TGTGCCAGCAGTTTAGCCGGTAGCCGCTCCTACGAGCAGTACTTC.

A single count supports this clone. The chain employs TRBV29-1 and TRBJ2-3; D is perhaps TRBD1 or TRBD2 (6 bases each). V was shortened by 3 bases and J by 2 bases, with 18 bases between the two germline ends. This CDR3 has 16 amino acids. Germline lookup yields CDR1 SQVTM and CDR2 ANQGSEA. The CDR3 here is CSVEMGGSSFTDTQYF. The CDR3 DNA reads as TGCAGCGTTGAGATGGGGGGCAGTTCCTTCACAGATACGCAGTATTTT.

V gene TRBV7-9 combines with J gene TRBJ2-3; TRBD2 aligns across 8 bases. V shed 4 bases, J shed 6 bases, and the junction held 6 bases outside the gene matches. This CDR3 has 14 amino acids. Germline-derived CDR1 and CDR2 are SEHNR and FQNEAQ (reference sequence). CDR3 in amino acids: CASSYGLAGDTQYF. The DNA of the CDR3 is TGTGCCAGCAGCTACGGACTAGCTGGGGATACGCAGTATTTT.

The V gene is TRBV4-3, the J gene TRBJ2-3; possibly TRBD1 or TRBD2 for D (6 bases each). The CDR3 totals 15 residues. Germline-derived CDR1 and CDR2 are LGHNA and YSLEER. V lost 0 bases and J 5 bases, leaving 12 bases between the germline ends. The chain's CDR3 is CASSQEYGGRDTQYF. CDR3 coding DNA: TGCGCCAGCAGCCAAGAATACGGGGGCAGAGATACGCAGTATTTT.

This clone was counted a few times. Additional DNA sequences in this sample encode the identical CDR3. The chain joins TRBV7-2 to TRBJ1-2; TRBD1 is a possible D gene (5 bases). The V and J ends lost 1 base and 4 bases respectively, with 7 bases between them. The germline gives CDR1 SGHTA, CDR2 FQGNSA. The CDR3 runs to 13 residues. This CDR3 reads CASSLGQFYGYTF. The CDR3 DNA is TGTGCCAGCAGCTTAGGACAGTTCTATGGCTACACCTTC.

Here the CDR3 DNA reads TGTGCCAGCAGCACCGGCAGGGGGGCCAGCAATCAGCCCCAGCATTTT. Translated: CASSTGRGASNQPQHF. The chain carries TRBV11-2 and TRBJ1-5; 7 nucleotides line up with TRBD1. The V gene's germline CDR1 is SGHAT and CDR2 FQNNGV. V lost 5 bases to trimming and J lost 1 base; unmatched junction nucleotides: 8. The CDR3 runs to 16 residues. Using reference TRBV11-2 and TRBJ1-5 for the parts outside the CDR3, the full variable domain is EAGVAQSPRYKIIEKRQSVAFWCNPISGHATLYWYQQILGQGPKLLIQFQNNGVVDDSQLPKDRFSAERLKGVDSTLKIQPAKLEDSAVYLCASSTGRGASNQPQHFGDGTRLSIL.

DNA for the CDR3: TGTGCCAGTAGTATTACGGGAGGGCCCTACGAGCAGTACTTC. Protein product: CASSITGGPYEQYF. The genes are TRBV19 and TRBJ2-7; TRBD2 aligns across 8 bases. The CDR3 contains 14 residues. In germline, CDR1 is LNHDA, CDR2 SQIVND (reference sequence). V shed 3 bases and J 2 bases; nucleotides not matched to a gene: 3.

This chain joins TRBV5-1 and TRBJ2-7; D not certain. This CDR3 is built from 13 residues. Germline CDR1 SGHRS, CDR2 YFSETQ. V shed 0 bases and J shed 6 bases, with 10 bases lying between them. In nucleotides, the CDR3 is TGCGCCAGCAGCTTGGTTAGGCGGAGCGAGCAGTACTTC. It specifies CASSLVRRSEQYF.

V usage is TRBV5-1 and J usage is TRBJ2-3; D might be TRBD2 (6 bases). Germline-derived CDR1 and CDR2 are SGHRS and YFSETQ. The V and J ends lost 5 bases and 3 bases respectively, with 13 bases between them. The CDR3 is made up of 14 amino acids. CDR3 nucleotides: TGCGCCAGCAGGGACCCGGGAGTAACAGATACGCAGTATTTT. Translated: CASRDPGVTDTQYF.

V and J are TRBV19 and TRBJ2-3; 9 bases line up with TRBD2. CDR1 is LNHDA and CDR2 is SQIVND in the germline V gene (reference sequence). V was clipped by 7 bases and J by 6 bases; unmatched bases: 5. There are 13 residues in the CDR3. CDR3 in DNA: TGTGCCAGTAACCTAGCGGGATCGGATACGCAGTATTTT. Protein sequence: CASNLAGSDTQYF.

This chain uses TRBV19 with TRBJ1-2; D is ambiguous. The CDR3 has 14 residues. Germline loops: CDR1 LNHDA, CDR2 SQIVND (reference sequence). V shed 3 bases and J shed 4 bases, with 12 bases lying between them. The CDR3 region has the DNA TGTGCCAGTAGTATGGGCACACGGGGCTATGGCTACACCTTC. Amino acids: CASSMGTRGYGYTF.

In regard to this clone: Other DNA sequences from this sample encode an identical CDR3 as well. The rearrangement joins TRBV28 to TRBJ2-6, with a weak D call TRBD2 (6 bases). The CDR3 runs to 15 residues. Deletions cut 6 bases from V and 0 bases from J, with 9 bases between. Germline lookup yields CDR1 MDHEN and CDR2 SYDVKM. CDR3 protein: CASRAGGSGANVLTF. The CDR3 DNA reads TGTGCCAGCAGAGCCGGGGGCTCTGGGGCCAACGTCCTGACTTTC.

Only a few counts were recorded for this clone. Other DNA sequences of this sample code for an identical CDR3. V usage is TRBV6-5 and J usage is TRBJ1-1; D uncertain. Germline V gene sequence: CDR1 MNHEY, CDR2 SVGAGI. The V gene lost 3 bases and the J gene lost 0 bases, with 8 bases spanning the gap. The CDR3 extends over 14 amino acids. CDR3 bases: TGTGCCAGCAGTTATTTGTCGATGAACACTGAAGCTTTCTTT. Its protein product is CASSYLSMNTEAFF.

The chain uses TRBV28 and TRBJ2-7; either TRBD1 or TRBD2 may fit D (7 bases each). V was shortened by 4 bases and J by 3 bases, with 13 bases between the two germline ends. Looked up from germline, CDR1 is MDHEN and CDR2 is SYDVKM. The CDR3 has 14 residues. The CDR3 reads CASSSSGTVYEQYF. CDR3 coding DNA: TGTGCCAGCAGTTCGAGCGGGACAGTCTACGAGCAGTACTTC.

The V call is TRBV7-9, the J call TRBJ1-2, with D unresolved. Germline values: CDR1 SEHNR, CDR2 FQNEAQ (reference sequence). V lost 1 base and J lost 5, with 8 bases in between. The CDR3 has 13 residues. The CDR3 nucleotides read TGTGCCAGCAGCTTAGGGGGTCAGTATGGCTACACCTTC. Translated, it gives CASSLGGQYGYTF.

This clone showed up just a few times. The V and J genes are TRBV29-1 and TRBJ1-1, with TRBD1 as a possible D gene (6 bases). Deletions cut 6 bases from V and 2 bases from J, with 16 bases between. This CDR3 has 14 amino acids. The V gene's germline CDR1 is SQVTM and CDR2 ANQGSEA. CDR3 amino acids: CSVQGRDTNTEAFF. The CDR3 DNA reads as TGCAGCGTCCAAGGCCGGGACACCAACACTGAAGCTTTCTTT.

The chain employs TRBV10-3 and TRBJ2-6; 9 bases align to TRBD1. The V segment lost 11 bases and the J segment 0 bases; nucleotides outside the gene matches: 11. From germline, CDR1 is ENHRY and CDR2 SYGVKD. The CDR3 runs to 17 residues. The CDR3 here is CASWEGTGFSGANVLTF. The CDR3 nucleotides are TGTGCCTCCTGGGAGGGGACAGGGTTCTCTGGGGCCAACGTCCTGACTTTC.

The CDR3 region is CASSISGKVPYNEQFF. The CDR3 DNA reads as TGTGCCAGTAGTATTTCGGGGAAGGTCCCCTACAATGAGCAGTTCTTC. The chain uses TRBV19 and TRBJ2-1; possible D gene TRBD2, 5 bases. V was cut by 3 bases and J by 2 bases, with 14 bases left in between. Per the germline V gene, CDR1 is LNHDA and CDR2 is SQIVND (reference sequence). This CDR3 spans 16 amino acids.

The rearrangement uses TRBV7-2 and TRBJ1-1; D uncertain. With 1 base removed from V and 1 base from J, the gap between germline ends came to 7 bases. The CDR3 totals 14 residues. Germline CDR1 reads SGHTA; CDR2 reads FQGNSA. The CDR3 sequence: CASSLVWGNTEAFF. As DNA, the CDR3 is TGTGCCAGCAGCTTAGTATGGGGGAACACTGAAGCTTTCTTT.

The chain combines TRBV6-1 with TRBJ2-2; 7 positions agree with TRBD1. Trimming at V came to 4 bases and at J to 6 bases, leaving 5 bases not matched to a gene. The CDR3 contains 14 residues. Germline V gives CDR1 MNHNS, CDR2 SASEGT. The CDR3 is CASSVGTAPGELFF. In DNA form, the CDR3 reads TGTGCCAGCAGTGTTGGGACAGCCCCCGGGGAGCTGTTTTTT.

This clone was picked up a small number of times. Additional DNA sequences in this sample encode the identical CDR3. The chain recombines TRBV2 with TRBJ2-7, with D uncertain. V was trimmed by 0 bases and J by 3 bases, leaving 0 bases between them. Germline CDR1 SNHLY, CDR2 FYNNEI. The CDR3 sequence is 11 residues long. The CDR3 DNA reads TGTGCCAGCAGTGAAGCCTACGAGCAGTACTTC. Encoded protein: CASSEAYEQYF.

V is TRBV25-1 and J is TRBJ1-4; D is ambiguous. There are 14 residues in the CDR3. Trimming took off 3 bases at V and 6 bases at J, with 11 bases between the two ends. The germline CDR1 and CDR2 sequences are MGHDK and SYGVNS. CDR3 amino acids: CASSDSLTDEKLFF. In DNA form, the CDR3 reads TGTGCCAGCAGTGACTCATTAACAGATGAAAAACTGTTTTTT.

The chain recombines TRBV7-9 with TRBJ2-7, with TRBD1 matching 9 bases. Losses at the gene ends were 5 bases for V and 5 bases for J; bases not matched to a gene: 1. The length of the CDR3 is 12 residues. The germline CDR1 and CDR2 sequences are SEHNR and FQNEAQ (reference sequence). CDR3 amino acids: CASSRDRDEQYF. Written as DNA, the CDR3 is TGTGCCAGCAGCCGGGACAGGGACGAGCAGTACTTC.

The chain's CDR3 is CASSYRGRHILVTGEQYF. The CDR3 coding sequence is TGTGCCAGCAGCTACAGGGGGCGACACATATTGGTGACCGGCGAGCAGTACTTC. This sequence joins TRBV5-8 and TRBJ2-7; 9 nucleotides agree with TRBD1. With V trimmed by 3 bases and J by 6 bases, 19 bases remained unmatched. This CDR3 region has 18 residues. Germline V lookup: CDR1 SGHTS, CDR2 YDEGEE.

This clone occurred a few times. This sample includes further DNA sequences coding for the same CDR3. The CDR3, as DNA: TGCGCCAGCAGCCTGGGACTAGCGGGAGGGGAGACCCAGTACTTC. Amino acids: CASSLGLAGGETQYF. The chain combines TRBV5-1 with TRBJ2-5; 16 bases fit TRBD2. The germline V gene has CDR1 SGHRS and CDR2 YFSETQ. Trimming removed 4 bases from V and 5 bases from J; junction bases left unmatched: 2. The CDR3 contains 15 residues.

As concerns this clone: Distinct nucleotide sequences in the sample also encode this CDR3. The rearrangement joins TRBV5-1 to TRBJ2-2; D call uncertain. In germline, CDR1 is SGHRS, CDR2 YFSETQ. Trimming cost V 0 bases and J 1 base, with 10 bases left between them. The CDR3 consists of 16 residues. CDR3 sequence reads: CASSLGSGGNTGELFF. DNA of the CDR3: TGCGCCAGCAGCTTGGGGAGTGGTGGGAACACCGGGGAGCTGTTTTTT.

The V call is TRBV5-4, the J call TRBJ2-3, with TRBD2 as a possible D gene (5 bases). CDR3 length: 15 residues. Looked up from germline, CDR1 is SGHNT and CDR2 is YYREEE (reference sequence). Trimming took 3 bases from V and 1 from J, leaving 12 bases between them. CDR3 protein: CASSSPGAGTDTQYF. The CDR3 DNA sequence: TGTGCCAGCAGCTCCCCAGGAGCGGGCACAGATACGCAGTATTTT.

The chain uses TRBV5-1 and TRBJ2-3, with D perhaps TRBD1 (5 bases). Trimming took off 3 bases at V and 1 base at J, with 9 bases between the two ends. CDR1 and CDR2 from the germline V gene are SGHRS and YFSETQ. The CDR3 consists of 14 residues. CDR3 DNA: TGCGCCAGCAGCTACCAGGGCGGCACAGATACGCAGTATTTT. This encodes CASSYQGGTDTQYF.

This sequence joins TRBV29-1 and TRBJ2-4; the D gene could be TRBD1 or TRBD2 (5 bases each). CDR1 SQVTM and CDR2 ANQGSEA come from the germline V gene. V was pared by 4 bases and J by 3 bases, with 16 bases between. The CDR3 is 15 amino acids. The CDR3 DNA reads TGCAGCGTTGTTAAAGCCGGGACGGGCAAAAACATTCAGTACTTC. Translated: CSVVKAGTGKNIQYF.

The chain recombines TRBV29-1 with TRBJ1-5, with TRBD1 identical over 8 bases. J lost 3 bases, V lost 4 bases, and 5 bases had no gene match. There are 14 residues in the CDR3. In germline, CDR1 is SQVTM, CDR2 ANQGSEA. The CDR3 spells CSVVVQGVNQPQHF. The DNA for the CDR3 is TGCAGCGTTGTGGTACAGGGGGTCAATCAGCCCCAGCATTTT.

The chain is built from TRBV10-3 and TRBJ2-7; no reliable D call. CDR1 is ENHRY and CDR2 is SYGVKD in the germline V gene. Trimming cost V 0 bases and J 0 bases, with 6 bases left between them. This CDR3 contains 14 residues. In DNA, the CDR3 is TGTGCCATCAGTGAGTCGGTCGACTCCTACGAGCAGTACTTC. It specifies CAISESVDSYEQYF.